Presented here are 18 T cell receptor beta chains from one specimen sequenced in a study of cytomegalovirus exposure and HLA in healthy donors. Primers: 60 Vbeta forward and 13 Jbeta reverse. The assay was immunoSEQ multiplex PCR, and TCRdb's table has in-frame clones only and misses some. Here the sample spans some 90,000 clones, approximately 74% being singletons. Sequenced material: PBMCs. The receptors derive from a female donor in good health and CMV-seropositive.

This clone occurred a few times. The V call is TRBV4-1, the J call TRBJ1-6; 7 positions match TRBD1. V shed 4 bases and J 5 bases; nucleotides not matched to a gene: 14. The germline CDR1 and CDR2 sequences are MGHRA and YSYEKL. The CDR3 has 18 residues. In DNA form, the CDR3 reads TGCGCCAGCAGCCGCTCCCCGGAGACAGGGATCAATAATTCACCCCTCCACTTT. This sequence encodes CASSRSPETGINNSPLHF.

J is TRBJ2-5 and V is TRBV29-1; 10 bases align to TRBD2. CDR1 and CDR2 from the germline V gene are SQVTM and ANQGSEA. V shed 5 bases and J 5 bases; nucleotides not matched to a gene: 11. The CDR3 runs 15 residues. The CDR3 nucleotides read TGCAGCGTTAGACCCCTAGCGGGAGCTGATGAGACCCAGTACTTC. Translated: CSVRPLAGADETQYF.

The chain recombines TRBV11-2 with TRBJ2-7; D call uncertain. The V end was cut by 0 bases, the J end by 9 bases, with 9 bases between. Germline CDR1 is SGHAT and CDR2 is FQNNGV. The CDR3 consists of 12 residues. CDR3 amino acids: CASSLDPFRQYF. CDR3 nucleotides: TGTGCCAGCAGCTTAGATCCCTTCCGGCAGTACTTC. The full variable domain, with the rest looked up from reference TRBV11-2 and TRBJ2-7, is EAGVAQSPRYKIIEKRQSVAFWCNPISGHATLYWYQQILGQGPKLLIQFQNNGVVDDSQLPKDRFSAERLKGVDSTLKIQPAKLEDSAVYLCASSLDPFRQYFGPGTRLTVT.

This clone is a singleton in its sample. CDR3 residues: CASSRFTIRGADTQYF. CDR3 nucleotide sequence: TGCGCCAGCAGCCGCTTCACGATCAGGGGGGCAGATACGCAGTATTTT. The chain uses TRBV5-1 and TRBJ2-3, with D possibly TRBD1 on 7 matching bases. Deletions cut 4 bases from V and 4 bases from J, with 19 bases between. Germline V lookup: CDR1 SGHRS, CDR2 YFSETQ. There are 16 residues in the CDR3.

V and J are TRBV10-3 and TRBJ1-6; 8 bases fit TRBD1. Germline CDR1 ENHRY, CDR2 SYGVKD. The CDR3 runs to 14 residues. Trimming took 6 bases from V and 6 from J; bases not matched to a gene: 4. Here the CDR3 reads CAISRTGSNSPLHF. The CDR3 DNA follows: TGTGCCATCAGCCGGACAGGGAGTAATTCACCCCTCCACTTT.

The chain couples TRBV10-2 to TRBJ2-3; D possibly corresponds to TRBD1 (5 bases). Germline lookup yields CDR1 WSHSY and CDR2 SAAADI. V gave up 4 bases and J gave up 0 bases, with 14 bases separating them. The CDR3 runs to 16 residues. The CDR3 reads CASSAPRVASTDTQYF. In nucleotides, the CDR3 is TGCGCCAGCAGTGCCCCCAGGGTTGCGAGCACAGATACGCAGTATTTT.

V gene TRBV2 combines with J gene TRBJ1-6, with 7 bases fitting TRBD1. The J segment lost 3 bases and the V segment lost 8 bases, leaving 10 bases of the junction unmatched. CDR3 size: 16 residues. Germline V gene data show CDR1 as SNHLY and CDR2 as FYNNEI. CDR3 amino acids: CASVYRTGNYNSPLHF. The CDR3 DNA is TGTGCCAGCGTATACCGGACAGGAAACTATAATTCACCCCTCCACTTT.

This clone has a handful of counts. J is TRBJ2-5 and V is TRBV5-8; no firm D call. Trimming pared 4 bases from V and 6 bases from J, leaving 7 bases between. Germline V gives CDR1 SGHTS, CDR2 YDEGEE. This CDR3 is 11 amino acids long. The CDR3 region has the DNA TGTGCCAGCAGCCGCGGAAAGACCCAGTACTTC. This translates into CASSRGKTQYF.

The chain recombines TRBV30 with TRBJ1-1; TRBD1 aligns across 8 bases. CDR1 and CDR2 (germline): GTSNPN, SVGIG (reference sequence). Germline trimming cut 1 base from V and 4 bases from J; bases unmatched to any gene: 8. The CDR3 totals 15 residues. CDR3 sequence (DNA): TGTGCCTGGAGTGACCCTCGGGACAGGATCACTGAAGCTTTCTTT. It is translated as CAWSDPRDRITEAFF.

In this sample, this clone turned up a few times. The chain couples TRBV7-6 to TRBJ1-4; D not certain. Germline values: CDR1 SGHVS, CDR2 FNYEAQ. V was cut by 4 bases and J by 7 bases, with 13 bases left in between. The CDR3 is made up of 14 amino acids. Written as DNA, the CDR3 is TGTGCCAGCAGCTCCCGGTCAGAGGGTGAAAAACTGTTTTTT. Amino acids: CASSSRSEGEKLFF.

This chain uses TRBV5-1 with TRBJ2-1, with 11 bases aligning to TRBD2. The CDR3 has 16 residues. V dropped 0 bases and J dropped 6; count of bases not matched to a gene: 5. The germline CDR1 and CDR2 sequences are SGHRS and YFSETQ. CDR3: CASSLASGGTFNEQFF. The CDR3 DNA follows: TGCGCCAGCAGCTTGGCTAGCGGGGGGACCTTCAATGAGCAGTTCTTC.

The J gene is TRBJ2-7, the V gene TRBV29-1; 7 bases match TRBD2. The CDR3 extends over 14 amino acids. The V segment lost 5 bases and the J segment 4 bases; nucleotides outside the gene matches: 11. Germline CDR1 SQVTM, CDR2 ANQGSEA. The CDR3, as DNA: TGCAGCGTTTGCGTAGGCGGGAGTCTTTACGAGCAGTACTTC. Its protein product is CSVCVGGSLYEQYF.

This clone appeared a few times. The chain couples TRBV4-1 to TRBJ1-1; no definite D call. Germline CDR1 reads MGHRA; CDR2 reads YSYEKL. The CDR3 length is 14 residues. V dropped 1 base and J dropped 10 bases, with 16 bases sitting between them. The CDR3 reads CASSQAQVRIVAFF. Written as DNA, the CDR3 is TGCGCCAGCAGCCAAGCTCAGGTTAGGATCGTAGCTTTCTTT.

The chain links TRBV30 to TRBJ2-7; the match to TRBD1 covers 12 bases. Germline V gene data show CDR1 as GTSNPN and CDR2 as SVGIG (reference sequence). This CDR3 spans 13 amino acids. The ends lost 6 bases at V and 7 bases at J; junction bases unmatched: 7. The CDR3 coding sequence is TGTGCCTGTGGGGACAGGGGGCAAGGTGAGCAGTACTTC. This sequence encodes CACGDRGQGEQYF.

This sequence joins TRBV15 and TRBJ2-1, with 8 bases that match TRBD2. CDR1 LNHNV and CDR2 YYDKDF come from the germline V gene (reference sequence). Losses at the gene ends were 8 bases for V and 4 bases for J; bases not matched to a gene: 7. There are 14 residues in the CDR3. The CDR3 sequence: CATSGRAEYNEQFF. DNA of the CDR3: TGTGCCACCTCCGGGAGGGCCGAGTACAATGAGCAGTTCTTC.

The chain combines TRBV10-3 with TRBJ2-2; a possible D gene is TRBD1 (5 bases). The ends were cut back, 7 bases at V and 5 bases at J, with 17 bases in the middle. The CDR3 extends over 15 amino acids. Per germline, CDR1 ENHRY and CDR2 SYGVKD. The CDR3 region has the DNA TGTGCCATCAAGGGGCAGGCCCCCAGGACCGGGGAGCTGTTTTTT. Translated, it gives CAIKGQAPRTGELFF.

A few counts support this clone. The chain carries TRBV5-1 and TRBJ2-3; D is unclear. This CDR3 is 13 amino acids long. The germline CDR1 and CDR2 sequences are SGHRS and YFSETQ. V lost 3 bases, J lost 4 bases, and 9 bases lay in between. The DNA of the CDR3 is TGCGCCAGCAGCTCGTTATCCGCAGATACGCAGTATTTT. Translation gives CASSSLSADTQYF.

V gene TRBV7-2 combines with J gene TRBJ1-2, with D possibly being TRBD1 (5 bases). The V and J ends lost 5 bases and 4 bases respectively, with 17 bases between them. This CDR3 has 15 residues. Germline CDR1 and CDR2: SGHTA and FQGNSA. This CDR3 is CASSPGGGRGYGYTF. The CDR3 DNA sequence: TGTGCCAGCAGCCCCGGGGGTGGCCGGGGCTATGGCTACACCTTC.